This T cell receptor beta chain was profiled in a study of Tregs in tolerant kidney transplant recipients. About the study: Mixed chimerism was transient after nonmyeloablative marrow transplants from related graft donors.

Study-level findings and limits: Validation in larger populations is needed because few patients were studied. For some patients, primers changed over time, blocking nucleotide-level comparison.

After 5 to 7 days with irradiated graft donor PBMCs, CFSE-labeled recipient PBMCs were FACS-sorted. TCRdb's copy holds only in-frame clones and misses some; the assay was immunoSEQ multiplex PCR. The repertoire holds around 15,000 clones, with 53% as singletons. Worth noting for this clone: Its specificity is not known.

The sequencing here drew on CD4+ T cells from blood cultured with allogeneic cells, taken before the transplant. The TCR comes from a human patient who received a combined kidney and bone marrow transplant.

CDR3 nucleotide sequence: TGTGCCAGCAGTCCCTGGACAGGGGGCGGCACTGAAGCTTTCTTT. This encodes CASSPWTGGGTEAFF. The chain employs TRBV27 and TRBJ1-1, with 11 bases matching TRBD1. The CDR3 has 15 amino acids. Germline CDR1 MNHEY, CDR2 SMNVEV (reference sequence). V lost 5 bases and J lost 4; bases outside the gene matches: 6.